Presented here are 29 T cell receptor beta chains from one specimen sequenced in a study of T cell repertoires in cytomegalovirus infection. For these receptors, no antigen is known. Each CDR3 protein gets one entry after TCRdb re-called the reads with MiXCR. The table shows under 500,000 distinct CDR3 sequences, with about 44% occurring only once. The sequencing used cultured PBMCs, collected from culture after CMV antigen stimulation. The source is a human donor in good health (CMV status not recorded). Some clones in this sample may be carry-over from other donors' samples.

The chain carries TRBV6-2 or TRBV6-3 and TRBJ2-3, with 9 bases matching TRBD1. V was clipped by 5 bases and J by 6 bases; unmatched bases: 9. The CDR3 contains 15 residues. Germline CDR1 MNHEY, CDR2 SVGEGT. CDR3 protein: CASSTAGQGRDTQYF. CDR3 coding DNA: TGTGCCAGCAGTACCGCGGGACAGGGCCGGGATACGCAGTATTTT.

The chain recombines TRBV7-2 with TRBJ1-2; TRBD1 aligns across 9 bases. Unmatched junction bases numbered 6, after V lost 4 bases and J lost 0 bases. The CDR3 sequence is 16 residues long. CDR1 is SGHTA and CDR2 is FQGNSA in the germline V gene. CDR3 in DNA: TGTGCCAGCAGCTGGCGGAGGGACAGGGCTAACTATGGCTACACCTTC. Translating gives CASSWRRDRANYGYTF.

CDR3 coding DNA: TGTGCCAGCAGCTCCCGGGGGCGGGGGAGCTCCTACAATGAGCAGTTCTTC. Protein product: CASSSRGRGSSYNEQFF. V usage is TRBV7-2 and J usage is TRBJ2-1, with a tentative D call TRBD2 (7 bases). The CDR3 consists of 17 residues. Per the germline V gene, CDR1 is SGHTA and CDR2 is FQGNSA. V lost 4 bases, J lost 0 bases, and 16 bases lay in between.

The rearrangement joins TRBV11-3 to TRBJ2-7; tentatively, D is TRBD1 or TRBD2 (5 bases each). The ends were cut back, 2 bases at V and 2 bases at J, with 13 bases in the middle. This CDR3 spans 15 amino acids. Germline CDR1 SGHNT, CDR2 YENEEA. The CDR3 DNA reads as TGTGCCAGCAGCTTAAGGGGCGGGCCCCCCTACGAGCAGTACTTC. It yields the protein CASSLRGGPPYEQYF.

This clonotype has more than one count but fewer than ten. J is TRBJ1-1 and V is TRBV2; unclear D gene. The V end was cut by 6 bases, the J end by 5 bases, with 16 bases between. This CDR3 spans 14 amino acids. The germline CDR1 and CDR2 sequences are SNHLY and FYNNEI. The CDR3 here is CASRTRTGYTEAFF. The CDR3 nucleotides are TGTGCCAGCAGAACCCGAACGGGGTATACTGAAGCTTTCTTT. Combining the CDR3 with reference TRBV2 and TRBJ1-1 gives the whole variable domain EPEVTQTPSHQVTQMGQEVILRCVPISNHLYFYWYRQILGQKVEFLVSFYNNEISEKSEIFDDQFSVERPDGSNFTLKIRSTKLEDSAMYFCASRTRTGYTEAFFGQGTRLTVV.

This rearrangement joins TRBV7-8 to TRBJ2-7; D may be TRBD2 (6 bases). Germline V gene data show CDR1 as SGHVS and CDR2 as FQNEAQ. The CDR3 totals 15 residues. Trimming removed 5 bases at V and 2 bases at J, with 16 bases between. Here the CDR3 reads CASSPRWGGPYEQYF. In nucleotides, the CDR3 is TGTGCCAGCAGCCCGCGGTGGGGAGGACCCTACGAGCAGTACTTC.

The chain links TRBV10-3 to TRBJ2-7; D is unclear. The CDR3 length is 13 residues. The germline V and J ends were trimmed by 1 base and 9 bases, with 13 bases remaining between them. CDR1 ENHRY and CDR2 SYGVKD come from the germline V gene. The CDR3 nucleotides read TGTGCCATCAGTGAGTTCGTAGGGCTAGGGCAGTACTTC. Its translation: CAISEFVGLGQYF.

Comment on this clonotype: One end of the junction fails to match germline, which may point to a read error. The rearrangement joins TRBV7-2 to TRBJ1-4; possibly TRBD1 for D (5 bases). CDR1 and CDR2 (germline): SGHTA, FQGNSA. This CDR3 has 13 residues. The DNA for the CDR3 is TGTGACAGCAGCTTCAGGGATTCCGAAAAACTGTTTTTT. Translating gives CDSSFRDSEKLFF.

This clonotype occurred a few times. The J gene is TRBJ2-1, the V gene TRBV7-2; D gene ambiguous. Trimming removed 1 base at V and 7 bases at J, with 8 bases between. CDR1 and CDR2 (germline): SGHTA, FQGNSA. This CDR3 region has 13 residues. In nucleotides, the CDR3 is TGTGCCAGCAGCTTAGGGGTAGATAATGAGCAGTTCTTC. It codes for CASSLGVDNEQFF.

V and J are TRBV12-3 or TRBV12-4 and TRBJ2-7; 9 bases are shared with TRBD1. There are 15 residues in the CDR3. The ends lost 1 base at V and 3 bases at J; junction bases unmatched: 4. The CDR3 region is CASSLGWDRVYEQYF. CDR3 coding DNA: TGTGCCAGCAGTTTAGGCTGGGACAGGGTCTACGAGCAGTACTTC.

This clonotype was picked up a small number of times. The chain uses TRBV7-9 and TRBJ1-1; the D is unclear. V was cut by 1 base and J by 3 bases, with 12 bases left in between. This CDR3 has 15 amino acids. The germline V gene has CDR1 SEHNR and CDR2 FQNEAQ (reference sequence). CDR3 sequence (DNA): TGTGCCAGCAGCTTAGTGACACAACCAGACACTGAAGCTTTCTTT. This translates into CASSLVTQPDTEAFF.

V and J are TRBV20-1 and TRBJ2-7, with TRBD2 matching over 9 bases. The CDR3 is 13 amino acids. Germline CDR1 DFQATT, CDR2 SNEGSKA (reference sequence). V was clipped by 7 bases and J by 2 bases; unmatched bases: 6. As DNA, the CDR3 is TGCAGTGTTGGGAGCGGGGGGACCTACGAGCAGTACTTC. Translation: CSVGSGGTYEQYF.

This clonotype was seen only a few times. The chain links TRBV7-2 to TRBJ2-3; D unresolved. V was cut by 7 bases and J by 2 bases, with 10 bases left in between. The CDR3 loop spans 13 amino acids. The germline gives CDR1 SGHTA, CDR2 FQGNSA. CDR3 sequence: CASTFPNTDTQYF. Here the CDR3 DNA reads TGTGCCAGCACCTTCCCTAACACAGATACGCAGTATTTT.

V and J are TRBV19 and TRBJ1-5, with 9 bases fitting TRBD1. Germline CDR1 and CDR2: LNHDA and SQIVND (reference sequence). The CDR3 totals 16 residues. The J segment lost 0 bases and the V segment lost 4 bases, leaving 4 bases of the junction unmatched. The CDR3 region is CASSKDRGYSNQPQHF. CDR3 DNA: TGTGCCAGTAGTAAGGACAGGGGATATAGCAATCAGCCCCAGCATTTT.

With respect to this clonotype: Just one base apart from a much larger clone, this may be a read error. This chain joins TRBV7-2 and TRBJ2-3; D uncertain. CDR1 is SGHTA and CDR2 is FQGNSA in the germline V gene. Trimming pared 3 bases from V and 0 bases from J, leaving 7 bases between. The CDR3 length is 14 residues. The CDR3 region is CASSFYHSTDTQYF. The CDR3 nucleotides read TGTGCCAGCAGCTTCTACCACAGCACAGATACGCAGTATTTT.

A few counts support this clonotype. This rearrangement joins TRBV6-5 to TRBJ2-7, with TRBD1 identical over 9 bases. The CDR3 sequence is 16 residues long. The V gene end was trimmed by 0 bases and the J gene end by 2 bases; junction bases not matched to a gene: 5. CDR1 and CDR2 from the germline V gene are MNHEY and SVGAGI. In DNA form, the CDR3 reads TGTGCCAGCAGTTACTCGACGGGACAGGGAACCTACGAGCAGTACTTC. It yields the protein CASSYSTGQGTYEQYF.

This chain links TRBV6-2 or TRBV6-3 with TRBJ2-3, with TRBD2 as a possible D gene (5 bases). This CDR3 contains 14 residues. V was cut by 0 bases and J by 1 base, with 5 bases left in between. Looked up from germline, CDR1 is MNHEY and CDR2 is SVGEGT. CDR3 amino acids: CASSYSRGTDTQYF. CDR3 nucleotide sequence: TGTGCCAGCAGTTACTCGCGGGGCACAGATACGCAGTATTTT.

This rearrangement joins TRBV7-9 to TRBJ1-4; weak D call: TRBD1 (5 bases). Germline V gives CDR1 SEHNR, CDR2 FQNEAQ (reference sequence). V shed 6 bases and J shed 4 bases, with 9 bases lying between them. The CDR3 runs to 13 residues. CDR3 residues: CASRGQINEKLFF. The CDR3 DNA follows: TGTGCCAGCAGGGGGCAGATTAATGAAAAACTGTTTTTT.

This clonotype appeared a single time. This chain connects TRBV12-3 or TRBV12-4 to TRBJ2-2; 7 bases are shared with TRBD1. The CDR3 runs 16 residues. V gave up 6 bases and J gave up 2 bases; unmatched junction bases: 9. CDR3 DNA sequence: TGTGCCAGCAGCAAGAAGGGACAGTCCAACACCGGGGAGCTGTTTTTT. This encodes CASSKKGQSNTGELFF.

CDR3 nucleotides: TGTGCCAGCAGCTCGGACAGGCCGGCTAACTATGGCTACACCTTC. Residues: CASSSDRPANYGYTF. The chain uses TRBV7-9 and TRBJ1-2, with 7 bases aligning to TRBD1. The CDR3 has 15 amino acids. Germline CDR1 reads SEHNR; CDR2 reads FQNEAQ (reference sequence). Trimming took 4 bases from V and 0 from J; bases not matched to a gene: 5. Drawing the rest from reference TRBV7-9 and TRBJ1-2, the complete variable domain is DTGVSQNPRHKITKRGQNVTFRCDPISEHNRLYWYRQTLGQGPEFLTYFQNEAQLEKSRLLSDRFSAERPKGSFSTLEIQRTEQGDSAMYLCASSSDRPANYGYTFGSGTRLTVV.

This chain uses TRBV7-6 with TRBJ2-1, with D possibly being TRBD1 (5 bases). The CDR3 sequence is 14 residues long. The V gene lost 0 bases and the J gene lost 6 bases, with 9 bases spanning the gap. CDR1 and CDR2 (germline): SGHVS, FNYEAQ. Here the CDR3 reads CASSLAQVTNEQFF. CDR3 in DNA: TGTGCCAGCAGCTTAGCACAGGTAACCAATGAGCAGTTCTTC.

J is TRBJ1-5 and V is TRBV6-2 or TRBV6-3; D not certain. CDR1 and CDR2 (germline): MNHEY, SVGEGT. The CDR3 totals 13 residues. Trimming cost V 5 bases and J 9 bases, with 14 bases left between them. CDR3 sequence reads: CASSLRPAGPQHF. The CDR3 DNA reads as TGTGCCAGCAGTCTGCGACCGGCTGGGCCCCAGCATTTT.

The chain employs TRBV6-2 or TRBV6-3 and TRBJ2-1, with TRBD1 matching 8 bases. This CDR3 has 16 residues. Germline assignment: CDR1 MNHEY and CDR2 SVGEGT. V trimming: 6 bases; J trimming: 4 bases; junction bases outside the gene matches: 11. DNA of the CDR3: TGTGCCAGCAGCCGGACAGGGTTCTCCTTTTACAATGAGCAGTTCTTC. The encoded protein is CASSRTGFSFYNEQFF.

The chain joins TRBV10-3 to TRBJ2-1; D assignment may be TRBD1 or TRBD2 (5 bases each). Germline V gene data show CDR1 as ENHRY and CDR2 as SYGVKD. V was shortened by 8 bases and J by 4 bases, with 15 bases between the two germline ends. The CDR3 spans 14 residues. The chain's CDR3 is CAIHDGTIYNEQFF. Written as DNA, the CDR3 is TGTGCCATCCATGACGGGACCATATACAATGAGCAGTTCTTC.

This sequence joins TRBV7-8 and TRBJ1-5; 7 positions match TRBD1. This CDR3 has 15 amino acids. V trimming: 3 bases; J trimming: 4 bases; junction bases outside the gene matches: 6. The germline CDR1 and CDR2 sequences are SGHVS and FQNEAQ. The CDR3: CASSFSGTANQPQHF. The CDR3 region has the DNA TGTGCCAGCAGCTTCTCCGGGACAGCTAATCAGCCCCAGCATTTT.

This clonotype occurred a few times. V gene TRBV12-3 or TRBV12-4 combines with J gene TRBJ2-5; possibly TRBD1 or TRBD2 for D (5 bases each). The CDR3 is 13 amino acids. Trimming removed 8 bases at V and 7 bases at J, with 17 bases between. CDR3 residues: CASGWGFRLTQYF. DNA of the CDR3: TGTGCCAGCGGATGGGGGTTCCGATTGACCCAGTACTTC.

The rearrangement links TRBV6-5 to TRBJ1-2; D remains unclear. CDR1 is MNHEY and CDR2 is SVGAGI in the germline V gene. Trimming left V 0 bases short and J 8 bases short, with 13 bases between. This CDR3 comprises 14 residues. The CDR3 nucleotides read TGTGCCAGCAGTTACTCGACCGGGCGAGGCGGCTACACCTTC. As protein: CASSYSTGRGGYTF.

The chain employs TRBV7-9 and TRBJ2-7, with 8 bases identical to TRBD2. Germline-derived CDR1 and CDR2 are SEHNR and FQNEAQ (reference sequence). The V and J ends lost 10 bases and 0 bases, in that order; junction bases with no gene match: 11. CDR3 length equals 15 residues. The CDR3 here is CAIVGSGGTSYEQYF. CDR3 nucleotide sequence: TGTGCCATCGTAGGGTCGGGAGGGACCTCCTACGAGCAGTACTTC.

The CDR3 loop reads CASSLTGGSGANVLTF. In DNA, the CDR3 is TGTGCCAGCAGCCTAACAGGGGGTTCTGGGGCCAACGTCCTGACTTTC. This chain links TRBV11-2 with TRBJ2-6, with TRBD1 matching 8 bases. Trimming cost V 5 bases and J 1 base; bases outside gene matches: 4. This CDR3 region has 16 residues. Per germline, CDR1 SGHAT and CDR2 FQNNGV.